The 27 T cell receptor beta chains given below trace back to one sample, sequenced in a study of Ad26.COV2.S vaccination and SARS-CoV-2 variants. Treatment described: around 19 received Ad26.COV2.S at low or high dose, single or two shots; about 5 received placebo; per-sample allocation not given. The samples were gathered on day 63 after the first injection of vaccine or placebo. The method was immunoSEQ multiplex PCR; TCRdb's version includes in-frame clones alone and lacks a portion of them. This table holds about 260,000 clones, roughly nine tenths found once. The sequences come from peripheral blood, collected in a trial of Ad26.COV2.S vaccine versus placebo. The receptors stem from a person aged 18-65 years who received the Ad26.COV2.S COVID-19 vaccine or a placebo.

The gene calls are TRBV19 and TRBJ1-2, with D unclear. The germline gives CDR1 LNHDA, CDR2 SQIVND (reference sequence). The length of the CDR3 is 14 residues. Trimming cost V 4 bases and J 4 bases, with 13 bases left between them. CDR3 loop: CASSRSSRGYGYTF. CDR3 sequence (DNA): TGTGCCAGTAGTAGGTCTTCCCGAGGCTATGGCTACACCTTC.

The V gene is TRBV10-3, the J gene TRBJ2-7; 14 positions agree with TRBD2. The CDR3 length is 14 residues. The V gene end was trimmed by 6 bases and the J gene end by 6 bases; junction bases not matched to a gene: 4. Germline CDR1 reads ENHRY; CDR2 reads SYGVKD. CDR3 DNA: TGTGCCATCAGCGGGACTAGCGGGAGCCTCGAGCAGTACGTC. It codes for CAISGTSGSLEQYV.

The J gene is TRBJ2-3, the V gene TRBV5-4, with 9 bases matching TRBD2. The trim removed 2 bases at V and 3 bases at J, leaving 7 bases unmatched. Germline V gene data show CDR1 as SGHNT and CDR2 as YYREEE (reference sequence). The CDR3 length is 16 residues. Written as DNA, the CDR3 is TGTGCCAGCAGCTTCGGCGGGAGGGCCGCTACAGATACGCAGTATTTT. This encodes CASSFGGRAATDTQYF. Based on the CDR3 plus reference TRBV5-4 and TRBJ2-3, the full variable domain is ETGVTQSPTHLIKTRGQQVTLRCSSQSGHNTVSWYQQALGQGPQFIFQYYREEENGRGNFPPRFSGLQFPNYSSELNVNALELDDSALYLCASSFGGRAATDTQYFGPGTRLTVL.

The rearrangement joins TRBV19 to TRBJ2-7; a possible D gene is TRBD2 (5 bases). Germline CDR1 reads LNHDA; CDR2 reads SQIVND (reference sequence). Trimming removed 1 base from V and 2 bases from J, with 9 bases in between. The CDR3 is 14 residues long. The CDR3 region has the DNA TGTGCCAGTAGTATAGGCGGGTCCACCTACGAGCAGTACTTC. Protein sequence: CASSIGGSTYEQYF.

The rearrangement joins TRBV4-3 to TRBJ2-3; D is uncertain. This CDR3 has 18 residues. The germline V and J ends were trimmed by 0 bases and 1 base, with 17 bases remaining between them. Germline CDR1 reads LGHNA; CDR2 reads YSLEER. Here the CDR3 DNA reads TGCGCCAGCAGCCAAGATATGGTTGGGCGCTCACGCACAGATACGCAGTATTTT. Its protein product is CASSQDMVGRSRTDTQYF.

This rearrangement joins TRBV6-1 to TRBJ2-7; maybe TRBD1 (5 bases). Trimming removed 2 bases at V and 1 base at J, with 12 bases between. This CDR3 contains 15 residues. Germline CDR1 MNHNS, CDR2 SASEGT. Written as DNA, the CDR3 is TGTGCCAGCAGTGAAAAAGTAAGGACATCCTACGAGCAGTACTTC. It codes for CASSEKVRTSYEQYF.

This chain connects TRBV2 to TRBJ2-3; D gene ambiguous. The CDR3 loop spans 14 amino acids. Germline V gene sequence: CDR1 SNHLY, CDR2 FYNNEI. V was shortened by 0 bases and J by 3 bases, with 7 bases between the two germline ends. This chain's CDR3 is CASSEAVNTDTQYF. As DNA, the CDR3 is TGTGCCAGCAGTGAAGCGGTTAATACAGATACGCAGTATTTT.

The rearrangement uses TRBV6-2 or TRBV6-3 and TRBJ1-4; D is unresolved. V dropped 1 base and J dropped 10 bases, with 7 bases sitting between them. Per the germline V gene, CDR1 is MNHEY and CDR2 is SVGEGT. The CDR3 runs 12 residues. Here the CDR3 DNA reads TGTGCCAGCAGTTACTACAGCGGAAAACTGTTTTTT. Protein sequence: CASSYYSGKLFF.

This chain uses TRBV7-6 with TRBJ1-1; 9 bases align to TRBD1. Germline trimming cut 5 bases from V and 6 bases from J; bases unmatched to any gene: 4. The germline gives CDR1 SGHVS, CDR2 FNYEAQ. CDR3 length: 13 residues. CDR3 loop: CASSRTGDAEAFF. CDR3 DNA sequence: TGTGCCAGCAGCCGGACAGGGGATGCTGAAGCTTTCTTT.

This clone came up many times. The chain carries TRBV5-4 and TRBJ2-2; 14 bases align to TRBD2. Per the germline V gene, CDR1 is SGHNT and CDR2 is YYREEE (reference sequence). V was pared by 4 bases and J by 5 bases, with 10 bases of the junction left unmatched. This CDR3 spans 18 amino acids. The CDR3 sequence: CASSLRTSGRRETGELFF. CDR3 sequence (DNA): TGTGCCAGCAGCCTCCGGACTAGCGGGAGGAGGGAAACCGGGGAGCTGTTTTTT.

The chain employs TRBV4-3 and TRBJ2-1; 7 positions match TRBD2. The CDR3 totals 13 residues. Germline CDR1 reads LGHNA; CDR2 reads YSLEER. With V trimmed by 3 bases and J by 8 bases, 4 bases remained unmatched. This CDR3 reads CASSQGGTDEQFF. CDR3 nucleotide sequence: TGCGCCAGCAGCCAGGGAGGGACGGATGAGCAGTTCTTC.

This clone was counted between two and nine times. The V and J genes are TRBV5-4 and TRBJ1-2; a possible D gene is TRBD1 (5 bases). V was pared by 0 bases and J by 4 bases, with 10 bases between. The germline gives CDR1 SGHNT, CDR2 YYREEE (reference sequence). The CDR3 extends over 14 amino acids. CDR3: CASSLAGASYGYTF. The DNA for the CDR3 is TGTGCCAGCAGCTTGGCTGGGGCCTCCTATGGCTACACCTTC.

The chain employs TRBV2 and TRBJ1-6; tentative D call: TRBD1 (5 bases). Trimming shortened V by 6 bases and J by 0 bases, and 12 bases separated the two germline ends. The CDR3 is 16 residues long. CDR1 and CDR2 from the germline V gene are SNHLY and FYNNEI. In DNA, the CDR3 is TGTGCCAGCAGCGCTACGGGACCCTCCTATAATTCACCCCTCCACTTT. The encoded protein is CASSATGPSYNSPLHF.

The table lists this clone with a few counts. The chain couples TRBV14 to TRBJ2-1; D perhaps matches TRBD1 (6 bases). This CDR3 has 17 amino acids. The V gene's germline CDR1 is SGHDN and CDR2 FVKESK. V was shortened by 0 bases and J by 2 bases, with 14 bases between the two germline ends. CDR3 in DNA: TGTGCCAGCAGCCAAGATCTATGGACAGAAACCTACAATGAGCAGTTCTTC. This gives the protein CASSQDLWTETYNEQFF.

In its sample, this clone was seen once. The CDR3: CASSSTGAPGNTIYF. DNA of the CDR3: TGTGCCAGCAGCTCCACAGGCGCCCCTGGAAACACCATATATTTT. The chain recombines TRBV6-5 with TRBJ1-3, with D possibly matching TRBD1 (5 bases). Germline CDR1 MNHEY, CDR2 SVGAGI. V lost 6 bases, J lost 2 bases, and 14 bases lay in between. This CDR3 spans 15 amino acids.

This chain joins TRBV6-5 and TRBJ1-1; D not resolved. The germline V and J ends were trimmed by 5 bases and 5 bases, with 18 bases remaining between them. The CDR3 is 15 residues long. CDR1 MNHEY and CDR2 SVGAGI come from the germline V gene. This CDR3 is CASSPGYRVWTEAFF. The CDR3 DNA follows: TGTGCCAGCAGTCCGGGGTATCGGGTTTGGACTGAAGCTTTCTTT.

This chain connects TRBV18 to TRBJ2-7, with D hard to call. Germline V gene data show CDR1 as KGHSH and CDR2 as LQKENI. This CDR3 comprises 15 residues. V lost 2 bases, J lost 4 bases, and 15 bases lay in between. DNA of the CDR3: TGTGCCAGCTCACCAGGCGGCACCTCTGGGTACGAGCAGTACTTC. Protein product: CASSPGGTSGYEQYF.

This sequence joins TRBV12-3 or TRBV12-4 and TRBJ2-3, with 9 bases lining up with TRBD2. Germline trimming cut 6 bases from V and 6 bases from J; bases unmatched to any gene: 1. The CDR3 is 12 amino acids. The CDR3 here is CASSGLADTQYF. CDR3 DNA sequence: TGTGCCAGCAGCGGACTAGCGGATACGCAGTATTTT.

The chain couples TRBV24-1 to TRBJ2-2; 8 nucleotides match TRBD1. The CDR3 extends over 16 amino acids. J lost 5 bases, V lost 4 bases, and 8 bases had no gene match. CDR1 and CDR2 (germline): KGHDR, SFDVKD. The CDR3 spells CATSDPQGARTGELFF. The CDR3 DNA is TGTGCCACCAGTGACCCTCAGGGGGCGAGGACCGGGGAGCTGTTTTTT.

The chain combines TRBV6-2 or TRBV6-3 with TRBJ2-7; D may correspond to TRBD1 or TRBD2 (5 bases each). CDR3 size: 12 residues. Per germline, CDR1 MNHEY and CDR2 SVGEGT. The germline V and J ends were trimmed by 4 bases and 10 bases, with 14 bases remaining between them. CDR3 loop: CASSSRDLGQYV. DNA of the CDR3: TGTGCCAGCAGTTCCCGGGACCTAGGACAGTACGTC.

The chain carries TRBV4-1 and TRBJ2-7; TRBD1 aligns across 7 bases. The CDR3 extends over 16 amino acids. V lost 4 bases and J lost 2; bases outside the gene matches: 11. Germline V lookup: CDR1 MGHRA, CDR2 YSYEKL. Here the CDR3 reads CASSRLPRDSTYEQYF. The DNA for the CDR3 is TGCGCCAGCAGCCGGTTACCCCGGGACAGCACCTACGAGCAGTACTTC.

This clone was recorded once. The chain links TRBV7-2 to TRBJ1-4; 8 nucleotides agree with TRBD1. With 3 bases clipped from V and 3 bases from J, the junction kept 3 bases outside the gene matches. Germline V CDR1 and CDR2: SGHTA, FQGNSA. This CDR3 has 15 residues. DNA for the CDR3: TGTGCCAGCAGCTTCGACAGGGGATCTAATGAAAAACTGTTTTTT. Its translation is CASSFDRGSNEKLFF.

The gene calls are TRBV29-1 and TRBJ1-1; no firm D call. Trimming removed 6 bases from V and 1 base from J, with 15 bases in between. Germline V CDR1 and CDR2: SQVTM, ANQGSEA. The CDR3 covers 14 residues. The CDR3: CSVKLQDSNTEAFF. CDR3 DNA sequence: TGCAGCGTCAAGTTACAAGACTCGAACACTGAAGCTTTCTTT.

The V call is TRBV2, the J call TRBJ2-5; the D is unclear. The CDR3 consists of 14 residues. Looked up from germline, CDR1 is SNHLY and CDR2 is FYNNEI. V was shortened by 6 bases and J by 1 base, with 12 bases between the two germline ends. In nucleotides, the CDR3 is TGTGCCAGCAGGGGCGAGAACATCCAAGAGACCCAGTACTTC. Translated: CASRGENIQETQYF.

The chain combines TRBV18 with TRBJ2-6, with D perhaps TRBD1 (5 bases). The CDR3 is 14 amino acids. V gave up 5 bases and J gave up 2 bases, with 7 bases separating them. Germline CDR1 and CDR2: KGHSH and LQKENI. Written as DNA, the CDR3 is TGTGCCAGCTCAGAAGGGGCTGGGGCCAACGTCCTGACTTTC. Encoded protein: CASSEGAGANVLTF.

J is TRBJ2-1 and V is TRBV5-5; no definite D call. This CDR3 comprises 15 residues. CDR1 is SGHKS and CDR2 is YYEKEE in the germline V gene (reference sequence). V lost 1 base, J lost 6 bases, and 14 bases lay in between. CDR3 region: CASSLWLSPSNEQFF. CDR3 coding DNA: TGTGCCAGCAGCTTGTGGCTCTCGCCGAGCAATGAGCAGTTCTTC.

The chain couples TRBV27 to TRBJ2-7, with TRBD2 matching 7 bases. CDR1 is MNHEY and CDR2 is SMNVEV in the germline V gene (reference sequence). The CDR3 is made up of 13 amino acids. After removal of 3 bases from V and 6 bases from J, the junction contained 5 bases not matched to a gene. The CDR3 nucleotides are TGTGCCAGCAGTTTGCGGGAGAATGGCGAGCAGTACGTC. Translation gives CASSLRENGEQYV.